Below, 9 T cell receptor beta chains from the same sample are listed, as sequenced in a study of blood T cell repertoires in COVID-19. Method: immunoSEQ multiplex PCR; TCRdb's copy keeps in-frame clones and lacks some. The data contain fewer than 250,000 clones, approximately 84% of them singletons. What was sequenced was peripheral blood. The receptor source for this set is a woman in her sixties or seventies with active or convalescent COVID-19.

The rearrangement joins TRBV29-1 to TRBJ2-5, with 8 bases lining up with TRBD1. J was trimmed by 2 bases and V by 6 bases; bases with no gene match: 5. Germline CDR1 SQVTM, CDR2 ANQGSEA. CDR3 size: 13 residues. The CDR3 region has the DNA TGCAGCGTCAACGGACAGGGTCAAGAGACCCAGTACTTC. It yields the protein CSVNGQGQETQYF.

The J gene is TRBJ2-7, the V gene TRBV30; the D is unclear. From germline, CDR1 is GTSNPN and CDR2 SVGIG (reference sequence). Trimming cost V 1 base and J 6 bases, with 10 bases left between them. CDR3 length: 12 residues. The DNA for the CDR3 is TGTGCCTGGAGTGCGGTGAACTCCGAGCAGTACTTC. Encoded protein: CAWSAVNSEQYF.

The J gene is TRBJ1-6, the V gene TRBV5-4; the match to TRBD1 covers 9 bases. Germline lookup yields CDR1 SGHNT and CDR2 YYREEE (reference sequence). This CDR3 region has 14 residues. The J segment lost 11 bases and the V segment lost 1 base, leaving 4 bases of the junction unmatched. CDR3 sequence: CASSLRTGVPPLHF. In DNA form, the CDR3 reads TGTGCCAGCAGCTTGAGGACAGGGGTCCCACCCCTCCACTTT.

The J gene is TRBJ2-3, the V gene TRBV7-9; perhaps TRBD2 as D (7 bases). CDR3 size: 18 residues. Per germline, CDR1 SEHNR and CDR2 FQNEAQ (reference sequence). V lost 3 bases to trimming and J lost 4 bases, with 23 bases between them. The CDR3 spells CASSFLRGGGGDADTQYF. CDR3 nucleotide sequence: TGTGCCAGCAGCTTCCTCAGGGGCGGGGGAGGAGACGCAGATACGCAGTATTTT.

The J gene is TRBJ1-5, the V gene TRBV6-5; 10 bases map to TRBD1. Germline trimming cut 8 bases from V and 7 bases from J; bases unmatched to any gene: 11. This CDR3 has 15 amino acids. Germline V gives CDR1 MNHEY, CDR2 SVGAGI. Written as DNA, the CDR3 is TGTGCCAGCTCGGGAGACAGGGGGCTTCGCCAGCCCCAGCATTTT. Protein sequence: CASSGDRGLRQPQHF.

This clone was found once. The genes are TRBV6-5 and TRBJ2-7; 8 nucleotides agree with TRBD2. The CDR3 has 16 amino acids. CDR1 is MNHEY and CDR2 is SVGAGI in the germline V gene. V lost 0 bases to trimming and J lost 1 base; unmatched junction nucleotides: 5. CDR3 loop: CASSYSSGDGSYEQYF. In DNA form, the CDR3 reads TGTGCCAGCAGTTACTCTAGCGGGGATGGGTCCTACGAGCAGTACTTC.

V gene TRBV19 combines with J gene TRBJ2-5; D may be TRBD1 (6 bases). CDR3 size: 13 residues. Germline CDR1 is LNHDA and CDR2 is SQIVND (reference sequence). The V end lost 1 base, the J end lost 5 bases, and 8 bases lay between the germline ends. The CDR3 DNA sequence: TGTGCCAGTAGTATAGCCCAGGGGGAGACCCAGTACTTC. As protein: CASSIAQGETQYF. The full variable domain, with the rest looked up from reference TRBV19 and TRBJ2-5, is DGGITQSPKYLFRKEGQNVTLSCEQNLNHDAMYWYRQDPGQGLRLIYYSQIVNDFQKGDIAEGYSVSREKKESFPLTVTSAQKNPTAFYLCASSIAQGETQYFGPGTRLLVL.

The CDR3 DNA reads as TGTGCCAGCAGCCCAAGCGGGGGCGGCGAGCAGTACTTC. It encodes CASSPSGGGEQYF. The rearrangement joins TRBV27 to TRBJ2-7, with 8 bases lining up with TRBD2. Looked up from germline, CDR1 is MNHEY and CDR2 is SMNVEV (reference sequence). This CDR3 has 13 residues. V dropped 6 bases and J dropped 6; count of bases not matched to a gene: 7.

V is TRBV4-1 and J is TRBJ2-2; no definite D call. This CDR3 comprises 13 residues. Trimming left V 6 bases short and J 3 bases short, with 8 bases between. The germline gives CDR1 MGHRA, CDR2 YSYEKL. The CDR3 sequence is CASSHTYTGELFF. The DNA for the CDR3 is TGCGCCAGCAGTCATACTTACACCGGGGAGCTGTTTTTT.